The clone carrying this T cell receptor (beta chain) showed up just a few times. No antigen is known for it. V was shortened by 1 base and J by 1 base, with 20 bases between the two germline ends. Germline CDR1 SGHVS, CDR2 FNYEAQ. This CDR3 contains 18 residues. The data were taken from a study of early T cells in non-severe SARS-CoV-2 infection. Looking at the study overall: Sequencing was performed on bulk RNA from unsorted whole blood, leaving chains unpaired. Whole-study findings and limits: Comparison of clonotypes with VDJdb favored anti-spike CD8 responses while missing private and CD4 specificities.

The TCR library protocol was used to attach unique molecular identifiers. These identifiers were attached to individual cDNA molecules. MiXCR was run by TCRdb on the 5' RACE reads, yielding one entry per CDR3 protein. Of around 19,000 distinct CDR3 sequences listed, roughly 6.1% are singletons. This chain joins TRBV7-6 and TRBJ2-7; tentative D call: TRBD1 (6 bases). Sequencing input: whole blood. The receptor's source is an adult who was a healthcare worker with PCR-confirmed SARS-CoV-2 infection or an uninfected control (not recorded which). The CDR3 sequence: CASSLEPGHQVYSYEQYF. In DNA form, the CDR3 reads TGTGCCAGCAGCTTAGAACCGGGACACCAGGTTTATTCCTACGAGCAGTACTTC. Filled out from reference TRBV7-6 and TRBJ2-7, the complete variable domain reads GAGVSQSPRYKVTKRGQDVALRCDPISGHVSLYWYRQALGQGPEFLTYFNYEAQQDKSGLPNDRFSAERPEGSISTLTIQRTEQRDSAMYRCASSLEPGHQVYSYEQYFGPGTRLTVT.